Listed here is a single T cell receptor beta chain. V was cut by 1 base and J by 2 bases, with 8 bases left in between. CDR3 length: 14 residues. They built TCR cDNA with 5'RACE template switching, a step that put in a universal primer site and UMIs. TCRdb re-derived calls from the 5' RACE reads in MiXCR, one entry per CDR3 protein. There are around 40,000 distinct CDR3 sequences in the sample; about 6.8% occur only once, and roughly 15% lies in the top ten. The entry originates in a study of T cells after yellow fever vaccination. Study-level information: The SMART-Seq v4 Ultra Low Input method served to prepare the low-cell-number fractions.

Study results and caveats: Across the CD4 and CD8 compartments, a small share of clonotypes was present in both.

The chain combines TRBV12-3 or TRBV12-4 with TRBJ2-5; possible D gene TRBD1, 6 bases. Sequences were derived from CD8+ T cells not binding an NS4B(214-222) dextramer, sorted from PBMCs, sampled 45 days after the yellow fever booster vaccination. The TCR originated in a man between 25 and 39 years old who received the YFV17D yellow fever vaccine. The CDR3 DNA sequence: TGTGCCAGCAGTTTAGTCGACAGGCAAGAGACCCAGTACTTC. Protein product: CASSLVDRQETQYF.